What follows are 29 T cell receptor beta chains derived from one specimen sequenced in a study of Graves' ophthalmopathy and Graves' hyperthyroidism. CDR3 regions of TCR beta were amplified from RNA transcripts. Second-round multiplex PCR followed a first-round RT-PCR using HTBI primers. TCRdb itself ran the multiplex PCR reads through MiXCR, one entry per CDR3 protein. The sample shows hundreds of thousands of distinct CDR3 sequences, about 24% of them seen only once. The specimen was peripheral blood. The source of these receptors is a woman aged 18-29 years with stable Graves' hyperthyroidism. Some clones in this sample may be carry-over from other donors' samples.

The table lists this clonotype with many counts. This chain connects TRBV6-2 or TRBV6-3 to TRBJ2-5, with 12 positions matching TRBD2. The germline gives CDR1 MNHEY, CDR2 SVGEGT. This CDR3 region has 18 residues. V trimming: 0 bases; J trimming: 4 bases; junction bases outside the gene matches: 9. The CDR3 nucleotides are TGTGCCAGCAGTTACTCGACTAGCGGGGGCACAGGGCGAGAGACCCAGTACTTC. Encoded protein: CASSYSTSGGTGRETQYF.

The chain couples TRBV6-5 to TRBJ1-1; D is ambiguous. Per the germline V gene, CDR1 is MNHEY and CDR2 is SVGAGI. Trimming shortened V by 4 bases and J by 0 bases, and 12 bases separated the two germline ends. The CDR3 has 15 residues. The CDR3 region is CASSSPRSVNTEAFF. In DNA form, the CDR3 reads TGTGCCAGCAGTTCCCCCAGGAGTGTGAACACTGAAGCTTTCTTT.

The CDR3 loop is CASEAGVGTGELFF. In DNA, the CDR3 is TGTGCCAGCGAAGCAGGGGTCGGCACCGGGGAGCTGTTTTTT. The chain couples TRBV7-3 to TRBJ2-2; maybe TRBD1 (6 bases). Looked up from germline, CDR1 is SGHTA and CDR2 is FQGTGA. This CDR3 contains 14 residues. Between the trimmed V and J ends, which lost 8 bases and 4 bases, there was a span of 14 bases.

This clonotype showed up many times. The rearrangement joins TRBV28 to TRBJ2-6; TRBD1 matches at 8 bases. V lost 6 bases to trimming and J lost 4 bases; unmatched junction nucleotides: 5. CDR3 length: 15 amino acids. Germline V gene data show CDR1 as MDHEN and CDR2 as SYDVKM. The CDR3 spells CASRRQGTGANVLTF. CDR3 nucleotides: TGTGCCAGCAGGCGACAGGGGACCGGGGCCAACGTCCTGACTTTC.

The table lists this clonotype with a few counts. The chain uses TRBV20-1 and TRBJ1-1; D unresolved. V lost 6 bases and J lost 4, with 9 bases in between. The length of the CDR3 is 11 residues. Germline assignment: CDR1 DFQATT and CDR2 SNEGSKA (reference sequence). CDR3 residues: CSAQAVTEAFF. DNA of the CDR3: TGCAGTGCCCAGGCCGTCACTGAAGCTTTCTTT.

The chain combines TRBV29-1 with TRBJ2-5; D is unclear. The CDR3 is 13 residues long. Trimming removed 7 bases from V and 1 base from J, with 13 bases in between. Germline CDR1 and CDR2: SQVTM and ANQGSEA. The CDR3 reads CSAEAHLQETQYF. CDR3 sequence (DNA): TGCAGCGCCGAGGCCCACCTCCAAGAGACCCAGTACTTC. The full variable domain, with the rest looked up from reference TRBV29-1 and TRBJ2-5, is SAVISQKPSRDICQRGTSLTIQCQVDSQVTMMFWYRQQPGQSLTLIATANQGSEATYESGFVIDKFPISRPNLTFSTLTVSNMSPEDSSIYLCSAEAHLQETQYFGPGTRLLVL.

The J gene is TRBJ2-7, the V gene TRBV29-1, with 9 bases aligning to TRBD1. Germline lookup yields CDR1 SQVTM and CDR2 ANQGSEA. J lost 5 bases, V lost 4 bases, and 3 bases had no gene match. The CDR3 sequence is 12 residues long. The CDR3 protein is CSVVDRGNEQYF. The DNA for the CDR3 is TGCAGCGTTGTTGACAGGGGGAACGAGCAGTACTTC.

This clonotype was counted many times. The CDR3 DNA reads as TGCAGCGCAGTACTCGACAGTGATCAGCCCCAGCATTTT. This translates into CSAVLDSDQPQHF. This chain connects TRBV29-1 to TRBJ1-5; TRBD1 is a possible D gene (5 bases). The CDR3 sequence is 13 residues long. Germline CDR1 SQVTM, CDR2 ANQGSEA. V gave up 7 bases and J gave up 5 bases, with 15 bases separating them. Full variable domain (rest looked up from reference TRBV29-1 and TRBJ1-5): SAVISQKPSRDICQRGTSLTIQCQVDSQVTMMFWYRQQPGQSLTLIATANQGSEATYESGFVIDKFPISRPNLTFSTLTVSNMSPEDSSIYLCSAVLDSDQPQHFGDGTRLSIL.

This clonotype was seen repeatedly, ten times or more. The chain recombines TRBV20-1 with TRBJ2-7, with 8 bases identical to TRBD2. Trimming took 7 bases from V and 5 from J; bases not matched to a gene: 10. Germline V gives CDR1 DFQATT, CDR2 SNEGSKA (reference sequence). The CDR3 runs 13 residues. The CDR3 loop is CSVSSGLRDEQYF. The CDR3 DNA sequence: TGCAGTGTTTCTAGCGGGCTTAGGGACGAGCAGTACTTC.

This clonotype has ten or more counts. This chain connects TRBV28 to TRBJ1-1; 7 positions match TRBD1. The CDR3 spans 15 residues. J was trimmed by 4 bases and V by 6 bases; bases with no gene match: 11. Per the germline V gene, CDR1 is MDHEN and CDR2 is SYDVKM. The CDR3 DNA is TGTGCCAGCAGCCGGCGACAGGGTTGGGGCACTGAAGCTTTCTTT. As protein: CASSRRQGWGTEAFF.

This clonotype has a handful of counts. The J gene is TRBJ1-2, the V gene TRBV3-1; D is unresolved. This CDR3 has 14 residues. Germline CDR1 is LGHDT and CDR2 is YNNKEL (reference sequence). Trimming removed 1 base at V and 4 bases at J, with 10 bases between. In DNA, the CDR3 is TGTGCCAGCAGCCAAGCTCAGCTTCTCTATGGCTACACCTTC. It encodes CASSQAQLLYGYTF.

The chain couples TRBV3-1 to TRBJ2-7; no firm D call. The CDR3 totals 12 residues. V lost 3 bases to trimming and J lost 3 bases, with 6 bases between them. Germline V lookup: CDR1 LGHDT, CDR2 YNNKEL (reference sequence). CDR3 DNA: TGTGCCAGCAGCCAGACCTACTACGAGCAGTACTTC. Translating it yields CASSQTYYEQYF.

This clonotype was seen repeatedly, ten times or more. Written as DNA, the CDR3 is TGTGCCAGCAGCGGCTCTGACCTGGAGAAGCAGTACTTC. Translating gives CASSGSDLEKQYF. This chain connects TRBV7-2 to TRBJ2-7; D remains ambiguous. V shed 5 bases and J shed 8 bases, with 16 bases lying between them. Germline CDR1 and CDR2: SGHTA and FQGNSA. The CDR3 covers 13 residues.

This clonotype was seen repeatedly, ten times or more. J is TRBJ1-1 and V is TRBV15; D not certain. CDR1 is LNHNV and CDR2 is YYDKDF in the germline V gene (reference sequence). V was clipped by 0 bases and J by 4 bases, with 9 bases between them. CDR3 length equals 14 residues. CDR3: CATSRDTTPTEAFF. CDR3 nucleotide sequence: TGTGCCACCAGCAGAGACACAACCCCCACTGAAGCTTTCTTT.

The sample holds many counts of this clonotype. This chain joins TRBV5-1 and TRBJ1-2, with D hard to call. In germline, CDR1 is SGHRS, CDR2 YFSETQ. V was cut by 0 bases and J by 0 bases, with 6 bases left in between. The CDR3 contains 14 residues. In DNA form, the CDR3 reads TGCGCCAGCAGCTTGGTGCAAGCTAACTATGGCTACACCTTC. As protein: CASSLVQANYGYTF.

The gene calls are TRBV20-1 and TRBJ1-5, with D tentatively TRBD1 (6 bases). Trimming cost V 4 bases and J 0 bases, with 10 bases left between them. The CDR3 sequence is 14 residues long. The V gene's germline CDR1 is DFQATT and CDR2 SNEGSKA (reference sequence). CDR3 nucleotides: TGCAGTGCTACGACAGGCTATAGCAATCAGCCCCAGCATTTT. It codes for CSATTGYSNQPQHF.

The chain recombines TRBV20-1 with TRBJ2-5; D not certain. The CDR3 extends over 12 amino acids. Germline V lookup: CDR1 DFQATT, CDR2 SNEGSKA (reference sequence). Between the trimmed V and J ends, which lost 1 base and 5 bases, there was a span of 8 bases. The CDR3: CSARVPPETQYF. CDR3 nucleotide sequence: TGCAGTGCTAGAGTCCCCCCGGAGACCCAGTACTTC.

In its sample, this clonotype was seen many times. The CDR3 DNA is TGTGCCAGCGAGAGAGACGGGTACAGAGCTTTCTTT. Protein: CASERDGYRAFF. The chain joins TRBV28 to TRBJ1-1; D is unclear. In germline, CDR1 is MDHEN, CDR2 SYDVKM. This CDR3 has 12 amino acids. The V gene lost 8 bases and the J gene lost 10 bases, with 17 bases spanning the gap.

The chain carries TRBV6-1 and TRBJ2-5; tentative D call: TRBD2 (6 bases). There are 14 residues in the CDR3. Trimming pared 6 bases from V and 4 bases from J, leaving 15 bases between. Germline assignment: CDR1 MNHNS and CDR2 SASEGT. CDR3 region: CASRVVGGGETQYF. DNA for the CDR3: TGTGCCAGCAGGGTGGTCGGGGGAGGAGAGACCCAGTACTTC.

Ten or more counts support this clonotype. The CDR3 DNA reads as TGTGCCAGCAGCCAAGGCCCGGGTTACCAAGAGACCCAGTACTTC. Its translation: CASSQGPGYQETQYF. This chain links TRBV4-2 with TRBJ2-5; no clear D gene. Trimming left V 1 base short and J 0 bases short, with 9 bases between. In germline, CDR1 is LGHNA, CDR2 YNFKEQ. The CDR3 is 15 amino acids.

The chain recombines TRBV19 with TRBJ1-5, with D uncertain. CDR3 size: 19 residues. Germline V gene sequence: CDR1 LNHDA, CDR2 SQIVND (reference sequence). The germline V and J ends were trimmed by 4 bases and 0 bases, with 22 bases remaining between them. CDR3 nucleotides: TGTGCCAGTAGTACCAGGACTTATTCTTCCCATTATAGCAATCAGCCCCAGCATTTT. Translated, it gives CASSTRTYSSHYSNQPQHF.

The chain carries TRBV5-8 and TRBJ1-3; D remains unclear. CDR3 length: 15 amino acids. The V end lost 0 bases, the J end lost 0 bases, and 7 bases lay between the germline ends. Germline lookup yields CDR1 SGHTS and CDR2 YDEGEE. CDR3 nucleotide sequence: TGTGCCAGCAGCTTGGATGTGTCCTCTGGAAACACCATATATTTT. Protein: CASSLDVSSGNTIYF.

This clonotype has only one observation. J is TRBJ2-7 and V is TRBV27; D unclear. CDR1 MNHEY and CDR2 SMNVEV come from the germline V gene (reference sequence). The CDR3 contains 12 residues. Between the trimmed V and J ends, which lost 5 bases and 6 bases, there was a span of 11 bases. Written as DNA, the CDR3 is TGTGCCAGCAGTGGCTGGGAACGCGAGCAGTACTTC. Translating it yields CASSGWEREQYF.

CDR3 amino acids: CASSQDGGKSPLHF. The CDR3 coding sequence is TGCGCCAGCAGCCAAGATGGGGGAAAATCACCCCTCCACTTT. The chain uses TRBV4-3 and TRBJ1-6; possible D gene TRBD1, 5 bases. The CDR3 loop spans 14 amino acids. Trimming took 0 bases from V and 10 from J, leaving 10 bases between them. Germline V gene lookup returns CDR1 LGHNA and CDR2 YSLEER.

This clonotype showed up many times. This chain connects TRBV20-1 to TRBJ1-5, with D perhaps TRBD1 (5 bases). CDR1 and CDR2 (germline): DFQATT, SNEGSKA (reference sequence). Deletions cut 0 bases from V and 0 bases from J, with 18 bases between. The CDR3 is 18 residues long. DNA for the CDR3: TGCAGTGCTAGAGAGAGCTCCGGGACGACATATAGCAATCAGCCCCAGCATTTT. Residues: CSARESSGTTYSNQPQHF.

This clonotype was recorded many times. V gene TRBV27 combines with J gene TRBJ2-5; D might be TRBD1 (6 bases). CDR1 is MNHEY and CDR2 is SMNVEV in the germline V gene (reference sequence). Trimming stripped 9 bases from V and 4 bases from J, with 15 bases between. CDR3 length equals 13 residues. In nucleotides, the CDR3 is TGTGCCAGTGGGACACCACCCGGAGAGACCCAGTACTTC. Protein: CASGTPPGETQYF.

This clonotype was observed a few times. The DNA for the CDR3 is TGCAGTGCTACACAGGACGGTAGCTCCTACGAGCAGTACTTC. Protein product: CSATQDGSSYEQYF. J is TRBJ2-7 and V is TRBV20-1; D possibly corresponds to TRBD1 (5 bases). The CDR3 consists of 14 residues. Looked up from germline, CDR1 is DFQATT and CDR2 is SNEGSKA (reference sequence). Trimming took 4 bases from V and 0 from J, leaving 13 bases between them.

The rearrangement links TRBV6-1 to TRBJ2-5; 11 bases agree with TRBD1. Germline assignment: CDR1 MNHNS and CDR2 SASEGT. This CDR3 has 14 residues. With 4 bases clipped from V and 5 bases from J, the junction kept 3 bases outside the gene matches. CDR3 in amino acids: CASSGTGGHETQYF. The CDR3, as DNA: TGTGCCAGCAGTGGGACAGGGGGCCACGAGACCCAGTACTTC.

This clonotype was seen at least ten times. The V call is TRBV14, the J call TRBJ1-1; D uncertain. CDR3 length equals 15 residues. Trimming removed 0 bases at V and 6 bases at J, with 14 bases between. CDR1 is SGHDN and CDR2 is FVKESK in the germline V gene. The CDR3: CASSQDQDWGSEAFF. The CDR3 DNA follows: TGTGCCAGCAGCCAAGATCAGGATTGGGGATCTGAAGCTTTCTTT.